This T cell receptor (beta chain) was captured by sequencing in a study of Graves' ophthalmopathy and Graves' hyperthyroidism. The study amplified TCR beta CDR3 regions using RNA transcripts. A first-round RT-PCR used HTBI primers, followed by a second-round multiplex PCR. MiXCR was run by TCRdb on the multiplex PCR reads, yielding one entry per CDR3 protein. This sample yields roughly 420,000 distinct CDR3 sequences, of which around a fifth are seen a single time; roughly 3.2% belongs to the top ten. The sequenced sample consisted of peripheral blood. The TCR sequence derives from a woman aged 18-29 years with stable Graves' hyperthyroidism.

In nucleotides, the CDR3 is TGTGCCAGCAGGGCTGGGACTAGCGGGAGGAATGAGCAGTTCTTC. Its translation is CASRAGTSGRNEQFF. This chain links TRBV6-1 with TRBJ2-1; 15 positions agree with TRBD2. The ends lost 6 bases at V and 7 bases at J; junction bases unmatched: 4. The CDR3 has 15 amino acids. Germline values: CDR1 MNHNS, CDR2 SASEGT.